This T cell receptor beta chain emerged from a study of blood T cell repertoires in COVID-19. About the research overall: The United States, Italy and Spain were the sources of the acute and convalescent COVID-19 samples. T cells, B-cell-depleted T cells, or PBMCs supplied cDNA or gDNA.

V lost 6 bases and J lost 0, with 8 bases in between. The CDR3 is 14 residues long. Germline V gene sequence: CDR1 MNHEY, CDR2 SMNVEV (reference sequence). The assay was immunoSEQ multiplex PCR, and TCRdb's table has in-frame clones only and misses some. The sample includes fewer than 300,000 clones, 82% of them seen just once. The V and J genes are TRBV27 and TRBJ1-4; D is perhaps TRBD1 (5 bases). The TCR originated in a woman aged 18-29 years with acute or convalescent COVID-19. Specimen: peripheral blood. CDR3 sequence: CASRETATNEKLFF. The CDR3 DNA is TGTGCCAGCAGGGAGACAGCAACTAATGAAAAACTGTTTTTT.